The TCR beta chain under discussion was sequenced for a study of blood T cell repertoires in COVID-19. Overall study: Acute-phase and convalescent COVID-19 samples originated in the United States, Italy and Spain.

Germline loops: CDR1 SEHNR, CDR2 FQNEAQ (reference sequence). Losses at the gene ends were 5 bases for V and 10 bases for J; bases not matched to a gene: 16. CDR3 length: 16 amino acids. In the source study's methods: Reference gene primer amplification gave nucleated cell count estimates. TCRdb keeps only in-frame clones here, not all; method: immunoSEQ multiplex PCR. The D gene and trimming were derived from the DNA, and the V and J assignments and clone size from that table. The sample holds about 83,000 clones; 85% to 90% are singletons and the top ten take 7% to 9%. The specimen sequenced was peripheral blood. The chain uses TRBV7-9 and TRBJ1-4; 7 bases fit TRBD1. The clonotype was recovered from a man older than 75 with active or convalescent COVID-19. The CDR3 DNA follows: TGTGCCAGCAGCCCTAAAACTACAGGGGAGGTGGCAAAACTGTTTTTT. It yields the protein CASSPKTTGEVAKLFF.